This T cell receptor (beta chain) is from a study of cytomegalovirus exposure and HLA in healthy donors. Losses at the gene ends were 0 bases for V and 8 bases for J; bases not matched to a gene: 5. CDR3 size: 14 residues. CDR1 is SGHRS, CDR2 YFSETQ, per germline. Use of 60 Vbeta and 13 Jbeta primers characterized the PCR. The data were produced by immunoSEQ multiplex PCR, yet TCRdb's version contains in-frame clones alone and is incomplete. The sample holds around 190,000 clones, about 79% seen once. V usage is TRBV5-1 and J usage is TRBJ1-2, with 9 nucleotides matching TRBD1. This receptor was obtained from a girl aged 2 to 9 in good health and CMV-seropositive. Source material: PBMCs. Here the CDR3 DNA reads TGCGCCAGCAGCTTGGCAGGGACAGGGAGAGGCTACACCTTC. Translation gives CASSLAGTGRGYTF.